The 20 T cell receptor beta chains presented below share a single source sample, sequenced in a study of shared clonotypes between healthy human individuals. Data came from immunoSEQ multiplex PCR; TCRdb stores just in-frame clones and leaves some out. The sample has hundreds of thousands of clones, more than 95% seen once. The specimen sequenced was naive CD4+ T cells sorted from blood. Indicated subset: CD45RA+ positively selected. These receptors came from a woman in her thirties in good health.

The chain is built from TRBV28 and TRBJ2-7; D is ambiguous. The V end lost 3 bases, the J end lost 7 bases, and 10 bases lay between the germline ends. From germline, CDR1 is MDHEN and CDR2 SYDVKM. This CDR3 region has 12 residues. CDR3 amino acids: CASSLRPREQYF. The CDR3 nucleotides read TGTGCCAGCAGTTTGCGACCCCGGGAGCAGTACTTC.

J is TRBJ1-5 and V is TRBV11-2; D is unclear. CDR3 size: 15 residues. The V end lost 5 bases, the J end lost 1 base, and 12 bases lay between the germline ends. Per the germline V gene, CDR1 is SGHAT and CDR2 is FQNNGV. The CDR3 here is CASSDGGNSNQPQHF. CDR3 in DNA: TGTGCCAGCAGCGACGGTGGTAACAGCAATCAGCCCCAGCATTTT.

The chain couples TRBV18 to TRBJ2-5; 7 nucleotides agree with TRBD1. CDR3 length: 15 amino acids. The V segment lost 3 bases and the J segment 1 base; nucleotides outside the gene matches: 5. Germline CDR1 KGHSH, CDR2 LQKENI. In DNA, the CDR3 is TGTGCCAGCTCACCGACAGGGTGGGTCCAAGAGACCCAGTACTTC. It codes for CASSPTGWVQETQYF.

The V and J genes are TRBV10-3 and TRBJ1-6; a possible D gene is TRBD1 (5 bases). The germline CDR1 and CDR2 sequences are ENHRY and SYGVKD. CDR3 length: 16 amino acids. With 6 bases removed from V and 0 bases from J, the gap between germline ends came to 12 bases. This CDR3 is CAIRRDVSSYNSPLHF. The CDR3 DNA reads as TGTGCCATCAGGAGGGACGTATCCTCCTATAATTCACCCCTCCACTTT.

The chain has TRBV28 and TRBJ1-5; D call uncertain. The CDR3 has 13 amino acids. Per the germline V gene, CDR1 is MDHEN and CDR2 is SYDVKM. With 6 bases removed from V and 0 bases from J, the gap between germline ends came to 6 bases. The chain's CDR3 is CASRKFSNQPQHF. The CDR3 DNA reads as TGTGCCAGCAGAAAATTTAGCAATCAGCCCCAGCATTTT.

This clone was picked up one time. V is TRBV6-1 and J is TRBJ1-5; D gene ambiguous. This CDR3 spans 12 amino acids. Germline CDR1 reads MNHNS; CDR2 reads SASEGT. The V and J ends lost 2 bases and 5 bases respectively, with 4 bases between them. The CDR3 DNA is TGTGCCAGCAGTGAAATGGATCAGCCCCAGCATTTT. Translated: CASSEMDQPQHF.

The CDR3 DNA reads as TGTGCCAGCAGCCCTACCGGGACAGGGGACTCTGGGGCCAACGTCCTGACTTTC. As protein: CASSPTGTGDSGANVLTF. This sequence joins TRBV7-9 and TRBJ2-6; 10 nucleotides match TRBD1. The CDR3 spans 18 residues. J lost 0 bases, V lost 5 bases, and 7 bases had no gene match. The germline CDR1 and CDR2 sequences are SEHNR and FQNEAQ (reference sequence).

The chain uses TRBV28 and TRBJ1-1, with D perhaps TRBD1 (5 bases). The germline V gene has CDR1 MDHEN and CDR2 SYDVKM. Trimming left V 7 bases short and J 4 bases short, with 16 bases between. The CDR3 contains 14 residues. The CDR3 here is CASIADSSLTEAFF. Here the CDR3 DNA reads TGTGCCAGCATCGCTGACAGTTCGCTCACTGAAGCTTTCTTT.

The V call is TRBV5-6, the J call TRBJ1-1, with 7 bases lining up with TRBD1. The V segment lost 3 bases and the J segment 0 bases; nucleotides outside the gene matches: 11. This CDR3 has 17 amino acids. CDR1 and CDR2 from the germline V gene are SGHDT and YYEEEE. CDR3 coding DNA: TGTGCCAGCAGCTCCGGGACAGACTCGGGTTTGAACACTGAAGCTTTCTTT. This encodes CASSSGTDSGLNTEAFF.

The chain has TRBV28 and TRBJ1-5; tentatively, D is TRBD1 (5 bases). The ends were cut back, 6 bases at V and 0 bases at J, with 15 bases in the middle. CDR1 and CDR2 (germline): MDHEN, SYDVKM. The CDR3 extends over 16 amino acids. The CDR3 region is CASSSPFRVSNQPQHF. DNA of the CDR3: TGTGCCAGCAGCTCACCGTTCAGGGTTAGCAATCAGCCCCAGCATTTT.

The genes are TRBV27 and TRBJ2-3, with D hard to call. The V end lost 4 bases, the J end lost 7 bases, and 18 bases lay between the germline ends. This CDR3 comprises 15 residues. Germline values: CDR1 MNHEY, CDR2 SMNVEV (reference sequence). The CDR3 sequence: CASSSIARSSNTQYF. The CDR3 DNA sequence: TGTGCCAGCAGTTCAATCGCACGGTCCTCTAATACGCAGTATTTT.

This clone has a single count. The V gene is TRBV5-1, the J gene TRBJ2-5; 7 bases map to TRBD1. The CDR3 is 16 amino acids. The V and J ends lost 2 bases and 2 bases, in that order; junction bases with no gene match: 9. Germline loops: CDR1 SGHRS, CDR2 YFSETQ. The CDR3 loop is CASSFSTQGQQETQYF. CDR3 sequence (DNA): TGCGCCAGCAGCTTTTCGACCCAGGGACAGCAAGAGACCCAGTACTTC.

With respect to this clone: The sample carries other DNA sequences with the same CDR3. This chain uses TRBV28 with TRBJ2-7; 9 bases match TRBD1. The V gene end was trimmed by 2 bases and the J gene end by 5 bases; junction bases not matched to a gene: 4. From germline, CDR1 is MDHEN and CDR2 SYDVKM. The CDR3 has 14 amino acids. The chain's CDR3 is CASSLRQGGDEQYF. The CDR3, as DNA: TGTGCCAGCAGTTTAAGACAGGGGGGCGACGAGCAGTACTTC.

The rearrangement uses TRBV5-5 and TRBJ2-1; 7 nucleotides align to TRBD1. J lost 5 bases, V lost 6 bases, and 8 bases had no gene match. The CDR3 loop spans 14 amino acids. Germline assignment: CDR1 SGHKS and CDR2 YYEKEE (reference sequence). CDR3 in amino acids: CASKPGTVNNEQFF. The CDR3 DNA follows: TGTGCCAGCAAACCCGGGACAGTGAACAATGAGCAGTTCTTC.

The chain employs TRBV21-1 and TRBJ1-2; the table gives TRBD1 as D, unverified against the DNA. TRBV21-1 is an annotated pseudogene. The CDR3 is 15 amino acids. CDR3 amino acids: CASSTPGQGAHGYTF. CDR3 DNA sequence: TGTGCCAGCAGCACTCCGGGACAGGGGGCGCATGGCTACACCTTC.

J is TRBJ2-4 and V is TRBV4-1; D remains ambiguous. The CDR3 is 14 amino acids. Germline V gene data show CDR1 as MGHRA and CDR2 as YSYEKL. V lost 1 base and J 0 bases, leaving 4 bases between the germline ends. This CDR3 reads CASSQGLAKNIQYF. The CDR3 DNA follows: TGCGCCAGCAGCCAAGGGTTAGCCAAAAACATTCAGTACTTC.

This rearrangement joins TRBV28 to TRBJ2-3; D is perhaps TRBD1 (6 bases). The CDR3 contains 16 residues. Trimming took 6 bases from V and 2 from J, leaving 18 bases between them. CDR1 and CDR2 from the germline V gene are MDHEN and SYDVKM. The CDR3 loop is CASSPPHREPTDTQYF. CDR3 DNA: TGTGCCAGCAGCCCCCCGCACAGGGAACCCACAGATACGCAGTATTTT.

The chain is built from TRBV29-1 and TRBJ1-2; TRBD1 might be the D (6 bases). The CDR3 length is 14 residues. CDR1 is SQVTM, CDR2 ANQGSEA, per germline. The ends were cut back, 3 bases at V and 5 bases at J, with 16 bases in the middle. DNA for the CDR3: TGCAGCGTTGATGAGTCAGGGGAACATTATGGCTACACCTTC. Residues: CSVDESGEHYGYTF. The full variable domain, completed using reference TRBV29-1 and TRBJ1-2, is SAVISQKPSRDICQRGTSLTIQCQVDSQVTMMFWYRQQPGQSLTLIATANQGSEATYESGFVIDKFPISRPNLTFSTLTVSNMSPEDSSIYLCSVDESGEHYGYTFGSGTRLTVV.

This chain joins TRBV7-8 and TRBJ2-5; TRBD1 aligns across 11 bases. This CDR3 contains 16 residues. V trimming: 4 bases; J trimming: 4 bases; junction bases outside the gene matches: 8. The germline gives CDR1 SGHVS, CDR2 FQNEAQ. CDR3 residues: CASSSPRTGGRETQYF. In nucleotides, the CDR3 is TGTGCCAGCAGCTCGCCTCGGACAGGGGGCAGAGAGACCCAGTACTTC.

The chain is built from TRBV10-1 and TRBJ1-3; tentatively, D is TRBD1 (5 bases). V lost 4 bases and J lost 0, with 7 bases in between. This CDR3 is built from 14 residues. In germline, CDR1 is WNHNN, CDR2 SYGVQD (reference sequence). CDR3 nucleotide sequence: TGCGCCAGCAGTGTCGACAGCTCTGGAAACACCATATATTTT. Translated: CASSVDSSGNTIYF.